This TCR beta chain emerged from a study of CD8 T cells in ankylosing spondylitis. TCRdb processed the 5' RACE reads anew with MiXCR; each CDR3 protein has one entry. The sample gives about 390,000 distinct CDR3 sequences, approximately 20% of which show up once; roughly 16% is in the top ten. Worth noting for this clonotype: Its antigen is as yet unknown.

The CDR3 is 15 residues long. With 5 bases removed from V and 2 bases from J, the gap between germline ends came to 15 bases. Germline values: CDR1 SGHNT, CDR2 YENEEA. Study findings and constraints: A CD8+ phenotype characterized the disease-linked clones, which were relatively rare in peripheral blood. Within ankylosing spondylitis blood, a TCR beta motif made up of several highly homologous variants appeared to be characteristic.

Sequences were obtained from blood, either unsorted or a sorted T cell fraction (not recorded which). The receptor's source is a male donor with ankylosing spondylitis. The chain uses TRBV11-3 and TRBJ1-2; D possibly corresponds to TRBD1 (5 bases). The CDR3 nucleotides read TGTGCCAGCAGCCCGGGACGGGTGGGAAACTATGGCTACACCTTC. This sequence encodes CASSPGRVGNYGYTF.